This paragraph reports one T cell receptor beta chain. What it binds is not known. Germline CDR1 reads MDHEN; CDR2 reads SYDVKM. The V gene end was trimmed by 6 bases and the J gene end by 2 bases; junction bases not matched to a gene: 10. The CDR3 has 15 residues. This sample was taken from a study of OX40 agonist ivuxolimab in advanced cancers. About the research overall: An agonistic anti-OX40 (CD134) antibody, ivuxolimab, was used to treat the patients. Partial responses were achieved by three patients, of whom one had hepatocellular carcinoma and two had cutaneous melanoma. Regarding the study as a whole: Clonal expansion by week 6 occurred in CD4+ and CD8+ blood T cells (at 0.1 to 3.0 mg/kg). Among T cells, CD8+ cells averaged more expanded clones than CD4+ cells.

The repertoire was sequenced with immunoSEQ multiplex PCR; TCRdb's copy has only in-frame clones and lacks some. The data contain around 100,000 clones, roughly 90% of them singletons. This clonotype was sampled from an adult with an advanced solid tumor such as melanoma, head and neck, liver or kidney cancer. Source: CD4+ or CD8+ T cells sorted from blood, taken in a trial of the OX40 agonist ivuxolimab. The chain has TRBV28 and TRBJ2-7; 7 bases are a match to TRBD2. The CDR3 loop reads CASSLPGGSPYEQYF. In DNA, the CDR3 is TGTGCCAGCAGCCTGCCCGGGGGGTCTCCCTACGAGCAGTACTTC.